The entry that follows covers one T cell receptor beta chain sequence. The antigen this receptor binds is unknown. The sample holds no much larger clone one base away, and base qualities are not on file. The germline V gene specifies SQVTM as CDR1 and ANQGSEA as CDR2. Reading from cysteine to phenylalanine, the CDR3 counts 14 amino acids. The kept DNA is CDR3 alone, 42 bases in frame from the first base. Ends trimmed: V by 6 bases, J by 4 bases; bases unmatched to a gene: 4. Donors were a few dozen systemically healthy Caucasian individuals from Russia aged roughly 6 to 95 years. Each donor gave roughly 9 milliliters of peripheral blood, drawn into EDTA-treated Vacutainer tubes. PBMCs were isolated by Ficoll-Paque density-gradient centrifugation, with at least 6 million obtained per sample. Trizol reagent was used to extract total RNA from the PBMCs, yielding at least 5.5 micrograms per sample. Naive CD45RAhigh/CD27high T cell percentages were measured by flow cytometry on a PBMC aliquot from every donor.

The sample belongs to a study of blood T cells in healthy people across ages (dated by TCRdb to 2013 to 2016). Regarding the study in general: In model experiments, template switching captured about one uniquely barcoded TCR beta cDNA molecule for every two T cells. To avoid experimental bias, donors of different ages were spread randomly across the sequencing lanes. For two donors (one aged 18 to 30 and one aged 80 or older), the study analyzed two additional independent replicas of 1 million unique cDNA reads from the same blood draw. Four age groups were formed from the donors: young (average roughly 16 years), middle-aged (around 41), aged (more than 55) and long-lived (82). Age-related changes in TCR beta repertoire diversity were measured in the study by deep sequencing normalized with unique cDNA molecular identifiers.

The library came from 5' RACE. The sample was run on an Illumina HiSeq 2500. The second PCR ran for roughly 7 to 12 cycles and used a J-beta primer mix along with a sample-barcoded 5' primer. A unique molecular identifier was introduced onto each TCR beta cDNA molecule by a template-switch 5' adaptor carrying 12 random nucleotides. Each sample yielded at least 3 million CDR3-containing paired-end reads. The Mint cDNA synthesis kit, primed by a TRBC-specific oligonucleotide, was used to synthesize first-strand cDNA from all RNA. All cDNA was treated with uracil-DNA glycosylase and then went through a first 18-cycle PCR with the universal primers M1SS and BC2_uni_R. The original pipeline was this. For normalization, 1 million high-quality reads, each with a distinct molecular identifier, were randomly selected from each sample. Instead of being binned into consensus sequences, reads that shared molecular identifiers were thrown out. CDR3 identification, clonotype clustering and error correction used MiTCR with a Q25 quality threshold and the strictest error-elimination algorithm. A nonparametric unseen species model using Euler transformation provided a lower-bound estimate of total TCR beta diversity. TCRdb cleaned the public reads at Q25 with fastp, built clones with MiXCR and kept in-frame beta chains. Rows merge per CDR3 protein into single entries with the most common DNA and genes. The V and J calls follow TCRdb's processing rather than the paper's. The sample table shows a few hundred thousand distinct CDR3 sequences, and around 29% are seen once. The leading ten clones occupy around 30% of the sample.

Beyond this particular receptor, the publication reports: Compared with the aged group, the long-lived group had more naive CD4+ T cells, fewer expanded clones and increased TCR diversity, a pattern suggesting age selection. Donor CMV infection status was unknown, potentially confounding age-related changes in expanded clonotypes. Estimates of total diversity based on one million sequenced T cells were considered lower bounds and underestimates. Bulk unsorted PBMC profiling prevented conclusive comparison of naive and antigen-experienced compartments. As age increased, observed TCR beta diversity per million T cells dropped in a roughly linear way, and a significant reduction was already evident by age 40. A strong correlation was found between observed TCR beta diversity and the percentage of naive T cells measured by flow cytometry.

This clonotype was sampled from a woman between 65 and 79 years old in good health. The V and J genes are TRBV29-1 and TRBJ2-1, with TRBD2 identical over 12 junction bases. The source material was blood. The DNA is as follows: TGCAGCGTAGCGGGACTAGCGGGTTACAATGAGCAGTTCTTC. Its protein product is CSVAGLAGYNEQFF.